This T cell receptor (beta chain) was captured by sequencing in a study of blood T cell repertoires in COVID-19 (dated by TCRdb to the early 2020s). Study-wide context: Collaborator samples came from the United States, Italy and Spain and covered acute and convalescent phases of COVID-19. The prospective study material was composed of cDNA or gDNA derived from T cells, B-cell-depleted T cells, or PBMCs. Deeply sampled blood TCRbeta repertoires from subjects exposed to, actively infected with, or recovered from COVID-19 were included in the dataset. The repertoires were released in a freely available public database intended as a resource for research on the immune response to SARS-CoV-2. The samples were drawn from two sources: the first 160 participants of the ongoing ImmuneRACE study, and over 950 subjects contributed by 6 global collaborators. The sample metadata nearly always contained a de-identified subject ID, COVID-19 status, age in years and sex. Where available, HLA class I and class II types were obtained from metadata supplied by the sample provider rather than from assay-based typing. General findings and caveats noted by the study authors: The quantity of clinical and demographic metadata differed by source and by participant and was supplied without curation.

The collaborating institutions used their own protocols to collect whole blood in K2EDTA tubes. Collaborator samples were shipped for TCRbeta analysis as frozen whole blood, isolated PBMCs, or DNA extracted from either sample type. A note on this clone: Its antigen specificity is not known. Per-base qualities were not stored, and no clone one base away is much larger.

TCRbeta CDR3 regions were amplified from genomic DNA by means of the immunoSEQ Assay, a bias-controlled multiplex PCR. Under the source paper's analysis protocol: The number of nucleated cells in each sample was estimated by amplification of reference gene primers within the assay. Sequence reads were collapsed and filtered to measure the absolute abundance of every unique TCRbeta CDR3 rearrangement. For each sample, productive Simpson clonality was calculated by taking the square root of Simpson's diversity index across productive rearrangements. TCRdb's version of the immuneACCESS table is confined to in-frame rearrangements and falls short of the full clone set. An unresolved V gene accounts for under half of the shortfall where checked; the remainder is of unknown origin. V, J and clone size are taken as reported in that table, and D and trimming were inferred from the DNA itself. This sample is represented by some 83,000 clones; roughly 84% of them were singletons. The ten largest clonotypes hold around 3.3% of the sample.

Ends trimmed: V by 1 base, J by 3 bases; bases unmatched to a gene: 7. CDR1 SGHTS and CDR2 YDEGEE were looked up in the germline V gene. Inclusive of the bounding cysteine and phenylalanine, the CDR3 is 15 residues long. The CDR3 DNA has 45 bases and is translated from base 1. Material: peripheral blood. The origin of this receptor is a man aged 45-60 years with acute or convalescent COVID-19. This receptor chain uses TRBV5-8 and TRBJ2-7; TRBD2 aligns with 7 central bases. The sequenced DNA is TGTGCCAGCAGCTTGAGCGCTAGCGGCATCTACGAGCAGTACTTC. Translated, it reads CASSLSASGIYEQYF.